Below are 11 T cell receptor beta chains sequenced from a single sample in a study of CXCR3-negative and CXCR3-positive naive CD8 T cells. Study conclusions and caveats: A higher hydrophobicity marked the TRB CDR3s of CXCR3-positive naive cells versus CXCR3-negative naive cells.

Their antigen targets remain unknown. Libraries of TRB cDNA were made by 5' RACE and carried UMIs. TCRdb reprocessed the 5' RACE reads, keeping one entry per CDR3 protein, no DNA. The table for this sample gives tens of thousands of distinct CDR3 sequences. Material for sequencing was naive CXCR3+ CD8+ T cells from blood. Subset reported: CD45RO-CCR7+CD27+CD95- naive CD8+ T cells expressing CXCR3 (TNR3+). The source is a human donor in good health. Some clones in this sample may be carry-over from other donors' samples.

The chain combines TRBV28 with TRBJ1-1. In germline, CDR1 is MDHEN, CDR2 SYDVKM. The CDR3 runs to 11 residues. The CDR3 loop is CASSPQSEAFF.

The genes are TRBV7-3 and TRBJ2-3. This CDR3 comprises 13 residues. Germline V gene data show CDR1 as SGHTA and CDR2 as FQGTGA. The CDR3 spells CASSLGGTDTQYF. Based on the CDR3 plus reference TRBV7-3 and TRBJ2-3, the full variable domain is GAGVSQTPSNKVTEKGKYVELRCDPISGHTALYWYRQSLGQGPEFLIYFQGTGAADDSGLPNDRFFAVRPEGSVSTLKIQRTERGDSAVYLCASSLGGTDTQYFGPGTRLTVL.

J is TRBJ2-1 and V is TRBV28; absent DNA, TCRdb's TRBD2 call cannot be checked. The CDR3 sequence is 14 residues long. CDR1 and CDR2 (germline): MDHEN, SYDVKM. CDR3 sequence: CASSITSGSYEQFF.

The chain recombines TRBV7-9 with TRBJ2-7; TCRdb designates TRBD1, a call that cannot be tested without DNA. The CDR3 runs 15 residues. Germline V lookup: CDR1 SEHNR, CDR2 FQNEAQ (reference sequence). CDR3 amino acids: CASSLDGILSYEQYF.

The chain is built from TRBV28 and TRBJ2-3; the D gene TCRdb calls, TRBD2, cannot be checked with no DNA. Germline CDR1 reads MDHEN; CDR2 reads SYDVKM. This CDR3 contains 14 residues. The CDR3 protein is CASSLSGNTDTQYF. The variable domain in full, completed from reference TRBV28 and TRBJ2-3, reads DVKVTQSSRYLVKRTGEKVFLECVQDMDHENMFWYRQDPGLGLRLIYFSYDVKMKEKGDIPEGYSVSREKKERFSLILESASTNQTSMYLCASSLSGNTDTQYFGPGTRLTVL.

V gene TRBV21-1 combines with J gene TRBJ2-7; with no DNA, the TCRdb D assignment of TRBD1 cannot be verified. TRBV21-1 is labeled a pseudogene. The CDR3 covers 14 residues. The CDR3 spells CASSRDRGDYEQYF.

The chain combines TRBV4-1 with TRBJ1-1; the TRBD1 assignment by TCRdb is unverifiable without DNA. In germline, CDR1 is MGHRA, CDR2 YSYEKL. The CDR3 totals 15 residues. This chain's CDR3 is CASSQDRGGGTEAFF.

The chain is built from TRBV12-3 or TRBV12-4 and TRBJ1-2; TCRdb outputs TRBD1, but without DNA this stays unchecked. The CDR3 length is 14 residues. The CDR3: CASSSSGTTYGYTF.

The CDR3 is CASSQSSGQETKQYF. J is TRBJ2-7 and V is TRBV4-1; TCRdb indicates TRBD1, and absent DNA this call remains unverified. Germline V lookup: CDR1 MGHRA, CDR2 YSYEKL. The CDR3 is 15 amino acids.

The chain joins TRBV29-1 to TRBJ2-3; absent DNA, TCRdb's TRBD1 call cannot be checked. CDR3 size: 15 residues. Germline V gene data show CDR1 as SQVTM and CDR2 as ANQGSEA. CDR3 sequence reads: CSVDGRDRGPDTQYF.

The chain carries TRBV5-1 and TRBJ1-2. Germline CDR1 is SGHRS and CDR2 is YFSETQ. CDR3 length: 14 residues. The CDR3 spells CASKGPGLDYGYTF.